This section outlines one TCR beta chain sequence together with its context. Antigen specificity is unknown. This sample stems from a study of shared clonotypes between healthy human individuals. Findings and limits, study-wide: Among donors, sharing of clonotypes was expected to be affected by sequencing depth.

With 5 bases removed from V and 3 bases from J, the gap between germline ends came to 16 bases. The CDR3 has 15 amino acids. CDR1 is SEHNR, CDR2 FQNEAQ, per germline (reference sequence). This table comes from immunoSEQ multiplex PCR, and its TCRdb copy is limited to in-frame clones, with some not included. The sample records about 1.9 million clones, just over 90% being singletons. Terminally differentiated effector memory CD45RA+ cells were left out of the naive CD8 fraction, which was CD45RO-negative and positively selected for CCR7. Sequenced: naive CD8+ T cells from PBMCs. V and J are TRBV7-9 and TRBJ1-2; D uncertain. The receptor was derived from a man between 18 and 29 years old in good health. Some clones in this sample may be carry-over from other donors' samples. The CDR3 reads CASSGIEVSYYGYTF. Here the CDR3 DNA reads TGTGCCAGCAGCGGAATAGAAGTCAGTTACTATGGCTACACCTTC.